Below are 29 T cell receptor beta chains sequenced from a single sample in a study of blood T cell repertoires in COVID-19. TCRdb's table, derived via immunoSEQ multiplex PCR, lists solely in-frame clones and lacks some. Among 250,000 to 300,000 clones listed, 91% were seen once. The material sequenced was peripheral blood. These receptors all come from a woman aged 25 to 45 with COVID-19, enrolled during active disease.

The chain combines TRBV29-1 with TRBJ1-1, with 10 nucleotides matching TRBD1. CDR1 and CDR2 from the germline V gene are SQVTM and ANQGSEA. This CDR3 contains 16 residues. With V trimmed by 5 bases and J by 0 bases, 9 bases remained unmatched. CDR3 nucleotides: TGCAGCGTTCGACGGGACAGGGGAACCATGAACACTGAAGCTTTCTTT. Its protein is CSVRRDRGTMNTEAFF.

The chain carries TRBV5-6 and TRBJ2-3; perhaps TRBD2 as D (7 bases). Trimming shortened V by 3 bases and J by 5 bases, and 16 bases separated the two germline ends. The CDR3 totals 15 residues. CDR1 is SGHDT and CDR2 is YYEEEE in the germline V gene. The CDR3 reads CASSSPGGARDTQYF. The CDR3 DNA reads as TGTGCCAGCAGCTCCCCTGGGGGGGCGCGAGATACGCAGTATTTT.

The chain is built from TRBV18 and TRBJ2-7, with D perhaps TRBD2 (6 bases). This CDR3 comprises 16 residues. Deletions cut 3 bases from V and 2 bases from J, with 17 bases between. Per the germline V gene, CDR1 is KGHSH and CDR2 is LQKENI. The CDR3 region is CASSPVSVGGAYEQYF. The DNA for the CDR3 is TGTGCCAGCTCACCGGTGAGCGTGGGGGGAGCCTACGAGCAGTACTTC.

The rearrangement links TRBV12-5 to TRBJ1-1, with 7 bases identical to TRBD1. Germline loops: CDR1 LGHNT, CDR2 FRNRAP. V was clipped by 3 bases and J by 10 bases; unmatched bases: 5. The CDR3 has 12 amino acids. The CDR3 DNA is TGTGCTAGTGGTTTCCTGGGACAGAGAGCTTTCTTT. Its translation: CASGFLGQRAFF. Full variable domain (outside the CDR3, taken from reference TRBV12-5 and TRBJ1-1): DARVTQTPRHKVTEMGQEVTMRCQPILGHNTVFWYRQTMMQGLELLAYFRNRAPLDDSGMPKDRFSAEMPDATLATLKIQPSEPRDSAVYFCASGFLGQRAFFGQGTRLTVV.

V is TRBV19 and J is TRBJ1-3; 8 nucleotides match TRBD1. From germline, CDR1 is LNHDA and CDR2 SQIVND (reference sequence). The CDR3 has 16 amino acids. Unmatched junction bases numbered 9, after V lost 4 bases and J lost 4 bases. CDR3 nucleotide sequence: TGTGCCAGTAGTAAGCTTCAGGGGGCCGCGGGAAACACCATATATTTT. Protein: CASSKLQGAAGNTIYF.

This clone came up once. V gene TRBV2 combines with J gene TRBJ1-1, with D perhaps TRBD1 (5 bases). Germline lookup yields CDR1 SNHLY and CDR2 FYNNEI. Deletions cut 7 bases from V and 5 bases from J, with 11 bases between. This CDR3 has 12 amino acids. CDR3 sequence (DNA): TGTGCCAGCAAGCAGGGTGCGACTGAAGCTTTCTTT. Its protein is CASKQGATEAFF. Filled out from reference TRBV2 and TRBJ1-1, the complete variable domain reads EPEVTQTPSHQVTQMGQEVILRCVPISNHLYFYWYRQILGQKVEFLVSFYNNEISEKSEIFDDQFSVERPDGSNFTLKIRSTKLEDSAMYFCASKQGATEAFFGQGTRLTVV.

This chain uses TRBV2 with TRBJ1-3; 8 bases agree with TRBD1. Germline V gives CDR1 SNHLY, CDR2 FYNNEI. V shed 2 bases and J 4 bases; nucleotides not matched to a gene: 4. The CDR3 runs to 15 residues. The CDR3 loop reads CASSERTGTGNTIYF. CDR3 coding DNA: TGTGCCAGCAGTGAAAGGACAGGGACGGGAAACACCATATATTTT.

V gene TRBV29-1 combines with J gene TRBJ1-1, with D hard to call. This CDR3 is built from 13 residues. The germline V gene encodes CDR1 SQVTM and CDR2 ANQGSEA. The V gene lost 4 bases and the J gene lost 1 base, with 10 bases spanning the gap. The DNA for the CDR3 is TGCAGCGTTGTTGGCAGGCCGAACACTGAAGCTTTCTTT. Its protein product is CSVVGRPNTEAFF.

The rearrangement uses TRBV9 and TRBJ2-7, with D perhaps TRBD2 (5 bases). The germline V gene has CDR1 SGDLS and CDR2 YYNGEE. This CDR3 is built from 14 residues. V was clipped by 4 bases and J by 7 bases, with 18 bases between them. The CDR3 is CASSPQPRSGEQYF. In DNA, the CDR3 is TGTGCCAGCAGCCCCCAGCCCCGTTCGGGGGAGCAGTACTTC.

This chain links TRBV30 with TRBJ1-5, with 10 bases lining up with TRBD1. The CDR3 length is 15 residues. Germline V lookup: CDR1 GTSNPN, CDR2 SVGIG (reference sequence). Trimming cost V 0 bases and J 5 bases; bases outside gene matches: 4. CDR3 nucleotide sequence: TGTGCCTGGAGTGTATATGGACAGGGGGATCAGCCCCAGCATTTT. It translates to CAWSVYGQGDQPQHF.

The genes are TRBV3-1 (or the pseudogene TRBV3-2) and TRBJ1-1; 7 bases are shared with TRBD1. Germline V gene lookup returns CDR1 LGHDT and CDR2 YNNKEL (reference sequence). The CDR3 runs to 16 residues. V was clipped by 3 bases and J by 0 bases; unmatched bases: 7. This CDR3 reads CASSQTGQLLNTEAFF. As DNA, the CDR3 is TGTGCCAGCAGCCAGACAGGGCAACTATTGAACACTGAAGCTTTCTTT.

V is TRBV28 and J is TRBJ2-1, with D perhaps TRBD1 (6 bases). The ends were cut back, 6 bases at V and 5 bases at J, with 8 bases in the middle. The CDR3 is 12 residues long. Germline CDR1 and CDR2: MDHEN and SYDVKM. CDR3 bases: TGTGCCAGCAGCCCAGGGGACAATGAGCAGTTCTTC. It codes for CASSPGDNEQFF. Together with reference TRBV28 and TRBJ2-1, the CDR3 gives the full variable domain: DVKVTQSSRYLVKRTGEKVFLECVQDMDHENMFWYRQDPGLGLRLIYFSYDVKMKEKGDIPEGYSVSREKKERFSLILESASTNQTSMYLCASSPGDNEQFFGPGTRLTVL.

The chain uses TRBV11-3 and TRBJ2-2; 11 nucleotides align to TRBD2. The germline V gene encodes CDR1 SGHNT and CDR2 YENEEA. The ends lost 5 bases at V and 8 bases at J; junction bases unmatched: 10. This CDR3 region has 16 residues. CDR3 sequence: CASSRRTSGLTGELFF. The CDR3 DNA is TGTGCCAGCAGCAGACGGACTAGCGGGTTGACAGGGGAGCTGTTTTTT.

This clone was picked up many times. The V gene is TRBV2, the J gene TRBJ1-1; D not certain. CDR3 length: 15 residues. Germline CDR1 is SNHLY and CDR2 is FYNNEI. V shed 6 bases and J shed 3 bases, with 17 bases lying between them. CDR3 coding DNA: TGTGCCAGCAGCTTTCCGGACGGCGGGTACACTGAAGCTTTCTTT. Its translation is CASSFPDGGYTEAFF.

The CDR3 sequence is CASRLAVTYEQYF. The CDR3 nucleotides are TGCGCCAGCCGACTAGCGGTTACCTACGAGCAGTACTTC. The chain is built from TRBV5-1 and TRBJ2-7; 9 bases line up with TRBD2. The germline gives CDR1 SGHRS, CDR2 YFSETQ. J was trimmed by 2 bases and V by 7 bases; bases with no gene match: 4. The CDR3 runs to 13 residues. Looking up the rest from reference TRBV5-1 and TRBJ2-7 gives the full variable domain: KAGVTQTPRYLIKTRGQQVTLSCSPISGHRSVSWYQQTPGQGLQFLFEYFSETQRNKGNFPGRFSGRQFSNSRSEMNVSTLELGDSALYLCASRLAVTYEQYFGPGTRLTVT.

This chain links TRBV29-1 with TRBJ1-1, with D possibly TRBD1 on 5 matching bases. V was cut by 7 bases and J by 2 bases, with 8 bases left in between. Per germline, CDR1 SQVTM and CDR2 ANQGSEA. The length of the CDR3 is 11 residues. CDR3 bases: TGCAGCGGGGACTATAACACTGAAGCTTTCTTT. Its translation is CSGDYNTEAFF. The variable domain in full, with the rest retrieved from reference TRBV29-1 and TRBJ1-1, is SAVISQKPSRDICQRGTSLTIQCQVDSQVTMMFWYRQQPGQSLTLIATANQGSEATYESGFVIDKFPISRPNLTFSTLTVSNMSPEDSSIYLCSGDYNTEAFFGQGTRLTVV.

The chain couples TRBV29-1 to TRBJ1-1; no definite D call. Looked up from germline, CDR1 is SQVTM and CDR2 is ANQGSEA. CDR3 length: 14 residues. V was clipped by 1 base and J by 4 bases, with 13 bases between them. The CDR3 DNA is TGCAGCGTTGAAGTGGAGGGCGTAATCACTGAAGCTTTCTTT. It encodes CSVEVEGVITEAFF.

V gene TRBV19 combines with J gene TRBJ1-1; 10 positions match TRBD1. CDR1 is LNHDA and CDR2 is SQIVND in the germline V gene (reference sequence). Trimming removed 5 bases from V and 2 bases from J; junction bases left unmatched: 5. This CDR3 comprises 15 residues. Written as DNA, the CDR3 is TGTGCCAGTAGTCCGACAGGGGGCCGTAACACTGAAGCTTTCTTT. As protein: CASSPTGGRNTEAFF.

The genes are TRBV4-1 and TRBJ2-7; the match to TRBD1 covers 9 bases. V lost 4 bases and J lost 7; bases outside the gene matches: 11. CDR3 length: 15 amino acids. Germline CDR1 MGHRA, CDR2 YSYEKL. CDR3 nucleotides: TGCGCCAGCAGCCTCTCCGGACAGGGGCCGTTGGAGCAGTACTTC. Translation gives CASSLSGQGPLEQYF.

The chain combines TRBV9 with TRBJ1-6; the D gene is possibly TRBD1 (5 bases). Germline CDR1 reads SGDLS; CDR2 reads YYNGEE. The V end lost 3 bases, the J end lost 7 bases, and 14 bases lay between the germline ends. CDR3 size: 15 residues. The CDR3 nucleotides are TGTGCCAGCAGCGGGCGGACACCCGGGAATTCACCCCTCCACTTT. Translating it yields CASSGRTPGNSPLHF. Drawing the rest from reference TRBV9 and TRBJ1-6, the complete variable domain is DSGVTQTPKHLITATGQRVTLRCSPRSGDLSVYWYQQSLDQGLQFLIQYYNGEERAKGNILERFSAQQFPDLHSELNLSSLELGDSALYFCASSGRTPGNSPLHFGNGTRLTVT.

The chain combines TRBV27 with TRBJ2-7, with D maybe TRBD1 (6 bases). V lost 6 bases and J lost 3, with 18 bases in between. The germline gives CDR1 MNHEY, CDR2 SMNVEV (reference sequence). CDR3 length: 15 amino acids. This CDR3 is CASRHQTGLGYEQYF. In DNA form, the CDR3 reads TGTGCCAGCAGGCATCAAACAGGGTTGGGCTACGAGCAGTACTTC.

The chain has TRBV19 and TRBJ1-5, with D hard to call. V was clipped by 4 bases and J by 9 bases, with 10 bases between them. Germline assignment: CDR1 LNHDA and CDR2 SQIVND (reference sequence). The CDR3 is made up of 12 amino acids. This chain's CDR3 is CASSKEGLPQHF. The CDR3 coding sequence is TGTGCCAGTAGTAAAGAGGGCCTGCCCCAGCATTTT.

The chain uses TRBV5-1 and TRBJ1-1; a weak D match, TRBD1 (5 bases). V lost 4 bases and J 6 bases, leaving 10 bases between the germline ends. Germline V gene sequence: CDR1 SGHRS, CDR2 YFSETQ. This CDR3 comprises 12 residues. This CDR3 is CASSAGKAEAFF. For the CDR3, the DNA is TGCGCCAGCAGCGCAGGGAAAGCTGAAGCTTTCTTT.

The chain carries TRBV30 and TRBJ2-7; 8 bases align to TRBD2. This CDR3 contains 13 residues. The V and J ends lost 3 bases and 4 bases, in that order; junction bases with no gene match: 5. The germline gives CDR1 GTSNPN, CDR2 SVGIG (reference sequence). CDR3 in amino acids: CAWRVTGGYEQYF. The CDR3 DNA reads TGTGCCTGGAGAGTAACGGGAGGGTACGAGCAGTACTTC.

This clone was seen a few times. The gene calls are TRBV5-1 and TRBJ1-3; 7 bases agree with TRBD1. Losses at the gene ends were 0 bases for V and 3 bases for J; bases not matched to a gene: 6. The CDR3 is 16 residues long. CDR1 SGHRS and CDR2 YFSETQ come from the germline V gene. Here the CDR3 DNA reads TGCGCCAGCAGCTTGGTTGCAGGGGGGTATGGAAACACCATATATTTT. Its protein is CASSLVAGGYGNTIYF.

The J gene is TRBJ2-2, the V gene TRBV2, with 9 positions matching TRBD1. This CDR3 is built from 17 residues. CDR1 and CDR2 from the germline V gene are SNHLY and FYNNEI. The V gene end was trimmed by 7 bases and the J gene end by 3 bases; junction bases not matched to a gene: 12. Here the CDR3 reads CASTVNPGQGDTGELFF. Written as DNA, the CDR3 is TGTGCCAGCACCGTCAACCCGGGACAGGGAGACACCGGGGAGCTGTTTTTT.

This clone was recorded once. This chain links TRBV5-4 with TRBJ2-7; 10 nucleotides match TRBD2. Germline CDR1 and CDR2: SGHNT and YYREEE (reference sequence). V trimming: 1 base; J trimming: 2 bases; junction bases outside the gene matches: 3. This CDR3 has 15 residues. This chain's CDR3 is CASSLWTSGTYEQYF. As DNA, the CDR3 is TGTGCCAGCAGCTTGTGGACTAGCGGAACCTACGAGCAGTACTTC.

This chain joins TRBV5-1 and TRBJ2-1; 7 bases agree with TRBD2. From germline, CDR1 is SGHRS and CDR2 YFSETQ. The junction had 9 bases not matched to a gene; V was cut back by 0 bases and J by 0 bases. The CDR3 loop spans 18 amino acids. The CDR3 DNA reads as TGCGCCAGCAGCTTGGGAGCGGGGACTACGAGCTCCTACAATGAGCAGTTCTTC. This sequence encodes CASSLGAGTTSSYNEQFF.

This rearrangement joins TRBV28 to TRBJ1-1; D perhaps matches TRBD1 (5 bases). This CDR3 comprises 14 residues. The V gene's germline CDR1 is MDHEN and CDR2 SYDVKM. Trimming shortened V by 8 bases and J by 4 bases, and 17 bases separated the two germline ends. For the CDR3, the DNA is TGTGCCAGCTCCCTGGGGGGGAGGGCCACTGAAGCTTTCTTT. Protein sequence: CASSLGGRATEAFF.